This T cell receptor (beta chain) came from a study of cytomegalovirus exposure and HLA in healthy donors. Study-level findings and limits: Many donors shared some public TCRs, even though most TCR sequences were rare. Later on, a genetic analysis was performed. It linked a missense variant in DCLRE1C with V- and J-gene trimming of TCR beta.

Both 60 Vbeta primers and 13 Jbeta primers went into the PCR. Generated by immunoSEQ multiplex PCR, the TCRdb table keeps only in-frame clones and is missing some. Of some 200,000 clones listed, 75% to 80% are singletons. As for this clone: The antigen is unknown.

This clonotype originated in a female donor in good health and CMV-seronegative. Sample: PBMCs.

The CDR3 nucleotides are TGCGCCAGCAGGGGACTAGCGGGGGGGCAGCAGTTCTTC. Translated: CASRGLAGGQQFF. The rearrangement joins TRBV5-1 to TRBJ2-1, with 16 positions matching TRBD2. Germline trimming cut 5 bases from V and 11 bases from J; bases unmatched to any gene: 1. The CDR3 runs to 13 residues. Germline V gene data show CDR1 as SGHRS and CDR2 as YFSETQ.